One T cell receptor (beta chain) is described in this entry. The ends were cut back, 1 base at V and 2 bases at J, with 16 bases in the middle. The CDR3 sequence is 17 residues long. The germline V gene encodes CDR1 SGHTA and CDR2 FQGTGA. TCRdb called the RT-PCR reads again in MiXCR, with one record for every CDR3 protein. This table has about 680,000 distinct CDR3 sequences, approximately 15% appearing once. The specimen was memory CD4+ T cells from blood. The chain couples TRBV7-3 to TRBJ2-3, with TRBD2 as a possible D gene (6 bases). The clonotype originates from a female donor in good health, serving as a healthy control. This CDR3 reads CASSLIAGSGFTDTQYF. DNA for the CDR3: TGTGCCAGCAGCTTAATTGCGGGAAGTGGATTCACAGATACGCAGTATTTT.